The 8 T cell receptor beta chains below were found in one sample sequenced in a study of control samples from healthy donors and cancer patients. Here immunoSEQ multiplex PCR was the method, and the copy in TCRdb shows in-frame clones only, minus some. The repertoire includes approximately 170,000 clones, 80% to 95% of them detected once, and less than 0.75% sits in the top ten. What was sequenced was blood. The source is a woman in her twenties or thirties in good health.

The genes are TRBV21-1 and TRBJ2-4; TRBD1, the table's D call, lacks a check against the DNA. TRBV21-1 is labeled a pseudogene. CDR3 length: 14 amino acids. This CDR3 reads CASSKGGLWSIQYF. The CDR3 nucleotides read TGTGCCAGCAGCAAAGGGGGCCTTTGGTCCATTCAGTACTTC.

This clone occurred once. V and J are TRBV5-4 and TRBJ2-3; D call uncertain. This CDR3 is built from 13 residues. Germline V gene lookup returns CDR1 SGHNT and CDR2 YYREEE (reference sequence). Trimming removed 0 bases at V and 5 bases at J, with 7 bases between. The CDR3 bases are TGTGCCAGCAGCTTGGCCGGTGGAGATACGCAGTATTTT. Protein product: CASSLAGGDTQYF.

This chain links TRBV9 with TRBJ1-2; possible D gene TRBD1, 6 bases. The CDR3 sequence is 16 residues long. Trimming shortened V by 4 bases and J by 4 bases, and 20 bases separated the two germline ends. CDR1 SGDLS and CDR2 YYNGEE come from the germline V gene. CDR3 nucleotide sequence: TGTGCCAGCAGCCTCGGTGGGGGGACACATGGCTATGGCTACACCTTC. The encoded protein is CASSLGGGTHGYGYTF.

The gene calls are TRBV4-1 and TRBJ2-2; 8 bases map to TRBD2. This CDR3 contains 19 residues. Germline loops: CDR1 MGHRA, CDR2 YSYEKL. J gave up 2 bases and V 3 bases, and 14 bases lay outside the gene matches. The DNA for the CDR3 is TGCGCCAGCAGCCATGCCCGACTAGCGCCCACTCCTAACACCGGGGAGCTGTTTTTT. It encodes CASSHARLAPTPNTGELFF.

CDR3 region: CASPWGGHYEQYF. In DNA form, the CDR3 reads TGCGCCAGCCCCTGGGGGGGCCACTACGAGCAGTACTTC. The J gene is TRBJ2-7, the V gene TRBV5-1; tentatively, D is TRBD2 (7 bases). Trimming left V 7 bases short and J 3 bases short, with 14 bases between. In germline, CDR1 is SGHRS, CDR2 YFSETQ. There are 13 residues in the CDR3. The entire variable domain, with the rest obtained from reference TRBV5-1 and TRBJ2-7, is as follows: KAGVTQTPRYLIKTRGQQVTLSCSPISGHRSVSWYQQTPGQGLQFLFEYFSETQRNKGNFPGRFSGRQFSNSRSEMNVSTLELGDSALYLCASPWGGHYEQYFGPGTRLTVT.

V gene TRBV19 combines with J gene TRBJ1-2, with TRBD1 matching 9 bases. J lost 10 bases, V lost 5 bases, and 8 bases had no gene match. The CDR3 loop spans 13 amino acids. Germline V lookup: CDR1 LNHDA, CDR2 SQIVND (reference sequence). CDR3 DNA: TGTGCCAGTAGTGCCTCGGGACAGGGTATCTACACCTTC. Residues: CASSASGQGIYTF.

The genes are TRBV7-9 and TRBJ2-7; 8 bases align to TRBD2. Losses at the gene ends were 0 bases for V and 2 bases for J; bases not matched to a gene: 6. CDR1 SEHNR and CDR2 FQNEAQ come from the germline V gene (reference sequence). The CDR3 is made up of 16 amino acids. CDR3 nucleotides: TGTGCCAGCAGCTTAGCGGAGCGGGGGTCCCCCTACGAGCAGTACTTC. This sequence encodes CASSLAERGSPYEQYF.

The rearrangement uses TRBV9 and TRBJ2-1; 13 bases are shared with TRBD2. Germline V lookup: CDR1 SGDLS, CDR2 YYNGEE. V lost 0 bases, J lost 8 bases, and 5 bases stayed unmatched. CDR3 length: 16 residues. CDR3 residues: CASSVAGTSGIYEQFF. DNA for the CDR3: TGTGCCAGCAGCGTAGCGGGGACTAGCGGGATCTATGAGCAGTTCTTC.